This T cell receptor beta chain was captured in a study of blood T cell repertoires in COVID-19. Overall study context: PBMCs, B-cell-depleted T cells, or T cells provided the cDNA or gDNA that made up the material.

Trimming pared 4 bases from V and 5 bases from J, leaving 12 bases between. The germline V gene encodes CDR1 KGHDR and CDR2 SFDVKD. CDR3 length: 14 amino acids. As processed by the authors: Estimated nucleated cell counts came from reference gene primer amplification. The data were produced by immunoSEQ multiplex PCR, yet TCRdb's version contains in-frame clones alone and is incomplete. The V and J calls and clone size are taken from that table; D and trimming were inferred from the DNA. The profile shows 70,000 to 90,000 clones, around 81% of them singletons. The gene calls are TRBV24-1 and TRBJ2-3; TRBD1 might be the D (5 bases). What was sequenced was peripheral blood. The receptor's source is a human donor in a cohort sampled during active COVID-19. CDR3 loop: CATSEPLQGDTQYF. The CDR3 DNA reads TGTGCCACCAGTGAACCCTTGCAGGGAGATACGCAGTATTTT.